This T cell receptor (beta chain) is drawn from a study of siplizumab effects on memory and regulatory T cells. Assays were performed on 10^5 or so TCR templates per sample. Sequencing was performed with immunoSEQ multiplex PCR; in TCRdb, only in-frame clones are kept and a portion is missing. Among about 100,000 clones, around 90% were seen once, and the ten largest hold 9.5% to 15%. This clone has only one observation. Its antigen is currently unknown. Germline-derived CDR1 and CDR2 are MNHEY and SMNVEV (reference sequence). V shed 0 bases and J 3 bases; nucleotides not matched to a gene: 11. This CDR3 contains 18 residues. Overall study findings and caveats: To unstimulated subsets, only a minor fraction of alloreactive clones could be mapped. Memory cells seemed less diverse than naive T cells, which also seemed major contributors to the alloresponse. Under siplizumab, an average around 69% of mappable alloreactive CD4+ clones were Treg-derived, compared with more than 25% in controls.

This TCR was sampled from a human donor in good health. The sample comprised non-Treg CD4+ T cells sorted from blood. The rearrangement links TRBV27 to TRBJ2-7, with 10 nucleotides matching TRBD1. CDR3 loop: CASSLSASGTGENYEQYF. The DNA of the CDR3 is TGTGCCAGCAGTTTATCGGCTTCCGGGACAGGGGAAAACTACGAGCAGTACTTC.